This TCR beta chain stems from a study of T-cell reconstitution after alpha-beta-depleted transplantation in children. The library targeted TCRbeta and was prepared with unique molecular identifiers. TCRdb ran MiXCR on the PCR reads and lists one entry per CDR3 protein. The table lists some 220,000 distinct CDR3 sequences, about 9.5% of them singletons, with 5.5% to 8% in the top ten. This clonotype was counted only a few times. From germline, CDR1 is SGHRS and CDR2 YFSETQ. CDR3 length equals 15 residues. Trimming left V 0 bases short and J 6 bases short, with 12 bases between. This chain connects TRBV5-1 to TRBJ2-2; D is uncertain. This sequence was found in a human donor who donated a stem cell graft to a child with acute lymphoblastic leukemia. Sample: PBMCs from the stem cell graft donor, taken from the stem cell graft. CDR3 in DNA: TGCGCCAGCAGCTTGGAACCGCCCGGCCCCGGGGAGCTGTTTTTT. Its translation is CASSLEPPGPGELFF.